The present entry profiles one T cell receptor (beta chain) with its context. Antigen: not known. The germline V gene has CDR1 LGHNA and CDR2 YSLEER. The length of the CDR3 is 13 residues. V shed 2 bases and J shed 3 bases, with 7 bases lying between them. This entry is derived from a study of response to subunit inactivated influenza vaccine. Findings of the study overall: It was suggested by the authors that few new T cells are recruited by each seasonal influenza vaccination.

TCRdb fed the RT-PCR reads into MiXCR, producing one record per CDR3 protein. Here the sample spans around 580,000 distinct CDR3 sequences, 12% being singletons. The sequence was collected from a man over 45 who received an inactivated influenza vaccine. The starting material was PBMCs from blood, obtained on the day of vaccination. The rearrangement links TRBV4-3 to TRBJ2-5; D remains unclear. The CDR3 is CASSQSWEETQYF. Here the CDR3 DNA reads TGCGCCAGCAGCCAAAGTTGGGAAGAGACCCAGTACTTC.